One and the same sample provided the 4 T cell receptor beta chains below, sequenced in a study of PD-1 blockade in classical Hodgkin lymphoma. Some clones are missing from TCRdb's copy, which holds only in-frame ones; the method was immunoSEQ multiplex PCR. The sample consists of around 35,000 clones, less than 75% of them appearing once. The time point denotes: cycle 4 day 1 (C4D1), after 6 weeks of nivolumab. Each patient relapsed following autologous stem cell transplantation, and prior brentuximab vedotin exposure differed. The sample consisted of peripheral blood mononuclear cells (PBMCs), taken before the fourth cycle of nivolumab. These receptors were collected from a human donor with classical Hodgkin lymphoma.

The CDR3, as DNA: TGTGCCAGCATAGAGGGACTAGCGGGGAAAGAGACCCAGTACTTC. Protein sequence: CASIEGLAGKETQYF. V is TRBV6-1 and J is TRBJ2-5; 13 positions match TRBD2. V was pared by 7 bases and J by 3 bases, with 5 bases of the junction left unmatched. Per the germline V gene, CDR1 is MNHNS and CDR2 is SASEGT. CDR3 length: 15 residues.

This clone was seen a handful of times. The rearrangement joins TRBV4-3 to TRBJ2-5, with D perhaps TRBD1 (5 bases). V was shortened by 1 base and J by 4 bases, with 16 bases between the two germline ends. The germline gives CDR1 LGHNA, CDR2 YSLEER. The CDR3 loop spans 16 amino acids. CDR3 bases: TGCGCCAGCAGCCAAGGGGGCGTTCAAAGAGGAGAGACCCAGTACTTC. Its protein product is CASSQGGVQRGETQYF.

The chain carries TRBV7-3 and TRBJ2-1; tentative D call: TRBD2 (7 bases). The CDR3 runs to 16 residues. V was pared by 1 base and J by 3 bases, with 13 bases between. Per the germline V gene, CDR1 is SGHTA and CDR2 is FQGTGA. CDR3 region: CASSLIGGGLYNEQFF. DNA for the CDR3: TGTGCCAGCAGCTTAATCGGCGGGGGCCTCTACAATGAGCAGTTCTTC.

This clone was recorded once. This chain joins TRBV7-9 and TRBJ2-7, with unresolved D. The V and J ends lost 3 bases and 6 bases respectively, with 9 bases between them. This CDR3 has 12 residues. Germline lookup yields CDR1 SEHNR and CDR2 FQNEAQ (reference sequence). This CDR3 is CASSFRFSEQYF. In DNA form, the CDR3 reads TGTGCCAGCAGCTTTCGGTTCTCCGAGCAGTACTTC.